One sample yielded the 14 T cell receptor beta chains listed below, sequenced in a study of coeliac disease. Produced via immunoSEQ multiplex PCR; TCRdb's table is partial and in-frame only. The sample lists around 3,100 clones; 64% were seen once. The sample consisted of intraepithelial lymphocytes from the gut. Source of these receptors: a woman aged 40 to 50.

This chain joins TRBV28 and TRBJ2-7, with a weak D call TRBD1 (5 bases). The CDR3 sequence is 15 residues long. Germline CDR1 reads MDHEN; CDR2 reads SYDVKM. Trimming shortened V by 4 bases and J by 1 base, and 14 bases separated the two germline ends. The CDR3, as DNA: TGTGCCAGCAGTTATGGGGCGATGAATTCCTACGAGCAGTACTTC. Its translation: CASSYGAMNSYEQYF.

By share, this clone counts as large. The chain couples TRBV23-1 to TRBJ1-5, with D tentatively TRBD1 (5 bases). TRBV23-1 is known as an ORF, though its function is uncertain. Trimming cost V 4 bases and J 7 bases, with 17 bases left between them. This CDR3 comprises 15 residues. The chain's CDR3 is CASSRRGGARQPQHF. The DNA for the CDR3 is TGCGCCAGCAGTCGGCGGGGAGGGGCCAGGCAGCCCCAGCATTTT.

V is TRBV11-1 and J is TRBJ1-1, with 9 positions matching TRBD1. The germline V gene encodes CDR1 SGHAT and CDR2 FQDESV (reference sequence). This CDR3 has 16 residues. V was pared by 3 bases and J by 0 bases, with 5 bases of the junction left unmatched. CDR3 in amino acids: CASSLSWTGVNTEAFF. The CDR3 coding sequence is TGTGCCAGCAGCTTGAGCTGGACAGGGGTGAACACTGAAGCTTTCTTT. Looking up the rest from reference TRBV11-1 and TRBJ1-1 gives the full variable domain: EAEVAQSPRYKITEKSQAVAFWCDPISGHATLYWYRQILGQGPELLVQFQDESVVDDSQLPKDRFSAERLKGVDSTLKIQPAELGDSAMYLCASSLSWTGVNTEAFFGQGTRLTVV.

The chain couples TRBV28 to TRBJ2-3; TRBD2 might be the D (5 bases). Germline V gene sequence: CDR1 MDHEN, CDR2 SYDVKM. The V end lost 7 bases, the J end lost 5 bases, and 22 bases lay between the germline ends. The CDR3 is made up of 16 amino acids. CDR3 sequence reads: CASNYILGKVGDTQYF. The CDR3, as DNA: TGTGCCAGCAACTATATACTAGGGAAAGTTGGAGATACGCAGTATTTT.

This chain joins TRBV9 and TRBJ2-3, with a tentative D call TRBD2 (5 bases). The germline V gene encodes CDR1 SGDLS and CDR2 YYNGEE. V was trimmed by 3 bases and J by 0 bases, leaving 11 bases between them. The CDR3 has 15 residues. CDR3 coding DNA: TGTGCCAGCAGCGACAGTGGCGGGAGCACAGATACGCAGTATTTT. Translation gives CASSDSGGSTDTQYF.

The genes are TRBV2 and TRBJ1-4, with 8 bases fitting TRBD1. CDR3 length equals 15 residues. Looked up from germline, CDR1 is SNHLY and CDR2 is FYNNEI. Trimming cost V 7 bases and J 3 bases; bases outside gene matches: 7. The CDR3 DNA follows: TGTGCCAGCAACCCCCAGGGGGCTGCTAATGAAAAACTGTTTTTT. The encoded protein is CASNPQGAANEKLFF. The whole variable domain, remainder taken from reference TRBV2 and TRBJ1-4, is EPEVTQTPSHQVTQMGQEVILRCVPISNHLYFYWYRQILGQKVEFLVSFYNNEISEKSEIFDDQFSVERPDGSNFTLKIRSTKLEDSAMYFCASNPQGAANEKLFFGSGTQLSVL.

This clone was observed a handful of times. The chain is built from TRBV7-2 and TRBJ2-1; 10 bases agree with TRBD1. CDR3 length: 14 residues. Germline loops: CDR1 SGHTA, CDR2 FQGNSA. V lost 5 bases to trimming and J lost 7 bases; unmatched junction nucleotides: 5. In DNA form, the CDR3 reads TGTGCCAGCAGCCCTCGACAGGGGGCGAATGAGCAGTTCTTC. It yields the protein CASSPRQGANEQFF.

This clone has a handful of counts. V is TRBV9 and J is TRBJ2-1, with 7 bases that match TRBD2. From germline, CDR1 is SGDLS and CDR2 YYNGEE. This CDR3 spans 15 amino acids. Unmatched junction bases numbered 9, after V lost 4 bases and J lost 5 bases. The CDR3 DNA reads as TGTGCCAGCAGCTTAGGGACTACGGCGGACAATGAGCAGTTCTTC. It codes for CASSLGTTADNEQFF. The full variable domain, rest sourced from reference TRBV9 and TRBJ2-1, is DSGVTQTPKHLITATGQRVTLRCSPRSGDLSVYWYQQSLDQGLQFLIQYYNGEERAKGNILERFSAQQFPDLHSELNLSSLELGDSALYFCASSLGTTADNEQFFGPGTRLTVL.

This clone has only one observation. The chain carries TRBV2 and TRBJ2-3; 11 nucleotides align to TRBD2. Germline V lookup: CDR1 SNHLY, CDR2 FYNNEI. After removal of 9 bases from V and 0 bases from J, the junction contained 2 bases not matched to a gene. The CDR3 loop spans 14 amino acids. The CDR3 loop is CASGLAGSTDTQYF. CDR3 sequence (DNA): TGTGCCAGTGGACTAGCGGGTAGCACAGATACGCAGTATTTT.

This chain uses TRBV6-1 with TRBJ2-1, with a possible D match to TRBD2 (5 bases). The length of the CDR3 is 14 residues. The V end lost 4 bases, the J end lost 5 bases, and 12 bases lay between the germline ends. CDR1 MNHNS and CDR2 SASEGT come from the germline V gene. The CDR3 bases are TGTGCCAGCAGTGGGGAGTATTACCACAATGAGCAGTTCTTC. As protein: CASSGEYYHNEQFF.

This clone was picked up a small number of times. CDR3 in DNA: TGCGCCAGCAGCCAAGACTCCACAGATACGCAGTATTTT. Amino acids: CASSQDSTDTQYF. The chain combines TRBV4-3 with TRBJ2-3, with D unclear. This CDR3 is built from 13 residues. V dropped 0 bases and J dropped 2 bases, with 3 bases sitting between them. From germline, CDR1 is LGHNA and CDR2 YSLEER.

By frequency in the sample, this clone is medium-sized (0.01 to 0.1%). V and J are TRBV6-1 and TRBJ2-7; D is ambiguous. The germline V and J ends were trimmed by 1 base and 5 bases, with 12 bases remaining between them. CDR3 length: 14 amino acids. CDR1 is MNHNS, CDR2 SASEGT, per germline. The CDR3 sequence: CASSEGFGSDEQYF. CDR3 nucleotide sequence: TGTGCCAGCAGTGAAGGCTTTGGCAGTGACGAGCAGTACTTC.

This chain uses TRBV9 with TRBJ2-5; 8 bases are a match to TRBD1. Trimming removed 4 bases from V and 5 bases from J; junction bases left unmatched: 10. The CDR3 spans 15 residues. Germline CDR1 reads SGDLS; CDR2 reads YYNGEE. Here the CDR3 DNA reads TGTGCCAGCAGCACCGCGGACAGGGAGGTGGAGACCCAGTACTTC. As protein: CASSTADREVETQYF.

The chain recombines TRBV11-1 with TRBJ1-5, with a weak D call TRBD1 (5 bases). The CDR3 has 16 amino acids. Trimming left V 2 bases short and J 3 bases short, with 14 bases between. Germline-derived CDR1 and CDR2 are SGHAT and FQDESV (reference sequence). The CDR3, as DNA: TGTGCCAGCAGCTTAAAGGGGCCGCAGTCCAATCAGCCCCAGCATTTT. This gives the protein CASSLKGPQSNQPQHF.